The 22 T cell receptor beta chains given below trace back to one sample, sequenced in a study of cytomegalovirus exposure and HLA in healthy donors (dated by TCRdb to the late 2010s). Library preparation used the immunoSEQ multiplex PCR assay. This immuneACCESS table, as held by TCRdb, lists in-frame sequences with V and J called but not all clones. Of the missing ones, under half trace to an unresolved V gene in checked studies; the others have no known cause. The table for this sample lists about 180,000 clones; about 85% of them were counted only once. The top ten clones comprise about 16% of the sample. Sequencing was performed on PBMCs. The source is a man aged 18 to 30 in good health and CMV-seropositive.

The chain links TRBV27 to TRBJ2-7; 8 bases map to TRBD2. CDR1 and CDR2 (germline): MNHEY, SMNVEV (reference sequence). V lost 5 bases, J lost 3 bases, and 15 bases stayed unmatched. The CDR3 spans 17 residues. CDR3 residues: CASSPSLGRGGIYEQYF. In DNA form, the CDR3 reads TGTGCCAGCAGTCCTTCTCTGGGACGCGGGGGGATCTACGAGCAGTACTTC.

This chain connects TRBV7-9 to TRBJ2-7; a possible D gene is TRBD2 (5 bases). V lost 3 bases to trimming and J lost 4 bases, with 10 bases between them. This CDR3 spans 13 amino acids. The germline V gene encodes CDR1 SEHNR and CDR2 FQNEAQ (reference sequence). CDR3: CASSFSGKYEQYF. The CDR3 nucleotides read TGTGCCAGCAGCTTTTCGGGGAAGTACGAGCAGTACTTC.

The chain has TRBV9 and TRBJ1-6; D remains ambiguous. Germline V gene lookup returns CDR1 SGDLS and CDR2 YYNGEE. V lost 2 bases, J lost 4 bases, and 16 bases lay in between. This CDR3 contains 17 residues. Here the CDR3 reads CASSVGERPSYNSPLHF. The CDR3 DNA is TGTGCCAGCAGCGTTGGGGAGAGACCTTCATATAATTCACCCCTCCACTTT.

The chain couples TRBV5-1 to TRBJ2-7; tentative D call: TRBD2 (6 bases). Germline CDR1 is SGHRS and CDR2 is YFSETQ. This CDR3 is built from 14 residues. Trimming removed 4 bases from V and 6 bases from J, with 17 bases in between. CDR3 sequence: CASSVDGLKREQYF. CDR3 coding DNA: TGCGCCAGCAGCGTCGACGGACTAAAGCGCGAGCAGTACTTC.

This rearrangement joins TRBV28 to TRBJ1-1; tentative D call: TRBD1 (5 bases). The CDR3 extends over 18 amino acids. The germline gives CDR1 MDHEN, CDR2 SYDVKM. Trimming cost V 6 bases and J 4 bases, with 27 bases left between them. CDR3 sequence: CASRPIPPMDIWRTEAFF. CDR3 bases: TGTGCCAGCAGGCCCATCCCCCCGATGGACATTTGGCGCACTGAAGCTTTCTTT. The whole variable domain, remainder taken from reference TRBV28 and TRBJ1-1, is DVKVTQSSRYLVKRTGEKVFLECVQDMDHENMFWYRQDPGLGLRLIYFSYDVKMKEKGDIPEGYSVSREKKERFSLILESASTNQTSMYLCASRPIPPMDIWRTEAFFGQGTRLTVV.

This rearrangement joins TRBV29-1 to TRBJ1-2; D is unresolved. The germline CDR1 and CDR2 sequences are SQVTM and ANQGSEA. There are 12 residues in the CDR3. Trimming removed 2 bases from V and 7 bases from J, with 11 bases in between. The CDR3 bases are TGCAGCGTTGAAAGCAGGCTCTTTGGCTACACCTTC. Protein sequence: CSVESRLFGYTF.

The CDR3 reads CASTTAGEPTDTQYF. CDR3 bases: TGTGCCAGCACCACCGCAGGGGAACCCACAGATACGCAGTATTTT. J is TRBJ2-3 and V is TRBV28; D is perhaps TRBD1 (6 bases). The ends were cut back, 7 bases at V and 2 bases at J, with 16 bases in the middle. CDR3 length: 15 residues. CDR1 MDHEN and CDR2 SYDVKM come from the germline V gene.

The chain combines TRBV10-2 with TRBJ2-1, with 7 bases aligning to TRBD1. The CDR3 is 13 amino acids. Germline V lookup: CDR1 WSHSY, CDR2 SAAADI. J was trimmed by 2 bases and V by 10 bases; bases with no gene match: 5. The CDR3, as DNA: TGCGCCACCACCGGGACAGCCTACAATGAGCAGTTCTTC. Translated: CATTGTAYNEQFF.

V usage is TRBV6-5 and J usage is TRBJ1-5, with D tentatively TRBD1 (6 bases). Between the trimmed V and J ends, which lost 8 bases and 4 bases, there was a span of 9 bases. Germline V gene sequence: CDR1 MNHEY, CDR2 SVGAGI. The CDR3 is 12 amino acids. The CDR3 sequence is CASHTGNQPQHF. CDR3 bases: TGTGCCAGCCATACAGGGAATCAGCCCCAGCATTTT.

This clone showed up just once. This sequence joins TRBV4-2 and TRBJ2-1; 11 positions agree with TRBD2. Trimming at V came to 6 bases and at J to 2 bases, leaving 3 bases not matched to a gene. CDR3 length equals 15 residues. Germline CDR1 LGHNA, CDR2 YNFKEQ. The CDR3 coding sequence is TGTGCCAGCAGTCATAGCGGGGGGGCCTACAATGAGCAGTTCTTC. Protein product: CASSHSGGAYNEQFF.

V usage is TRBV10-3 and J usage is TRBJ1-2, with D perhaps matching TRBD1 (5 bases). The V and J ends lost 4 bases and 2 bases respectively, with 11 bases between them. The germline gives CDR1 ENHRY, CDR2 SYGVKD. The CDR3 extends over 14 amino acids. CDR3 sequence reads: CAISVGQGNYGYTF. Here the CDR3 DNA reads TGTGCCATCAGTGTGGGGCAGGGCAACTATGGCTACACCTTC.

The J gene is TRBJ1-2, the V gene TRBV18; no clear D. The CDR3 is 15 amino acids. V was trimmed by 4 bases and J by 3 bases, leaving 15 bases between them. Per germline, CDR1 KGHSH and CDR2 LQKENI. DNA for the CDR3: TGTGCCAGCTCACTCACCTGGTGGCTCTACTATGGCTACACCTTC. Translated: CASSLTWWLYYGYTF.

The V gene is TRBV11-2, the J gene TRBJ2-3, with D possibly matching TRBD1 (5 bases). Looked up from germline, CDR1 is SGHAT and CDR2 is FQNNGV. Deletions cut 1 base from V and 4 bases from J, with 9 bases between. The CDR3 covers 14 residues. The CDR3 bases are TGTGCCAGCAGCTTAGGTCAGGGTGCAGATACGCAGTATTTT. This sequence encodes CASSLGQGADTQYF.

The chain combines TRBV28 with TRBJ1-5, with a weak D call TRBD1 (6 bases). CDR3 length equals 18 residues. V was cut by 3 bases and J by 0 bases, with 18 bases left in between. The germline gives CDR1 MDHEN, CDR2 SYDVKM. CDR3 amino acids: CASSLIGGGTYSNQPQHF. The CDR3 nucleotides are TGTGCCAGCAGTTTGATAGGGGGGGGTACCTATAGCAATCAGCCCCAGCATTTT.

The J gene is TRBJ2-7, the V gene TRBV25-1; 8 bases agree with TRBD2. The CDR3 spans 18 residues. V shed 2 bases and J 0 bases; nucleotides not matched to a gene: 12. Germline V lookup: CDR1 MGHDK, CDR2 SYGVNS. As DNA, the CDR3 is TGTGCCAGCAGTGAACCGAACTCGCCAGCGGGAGACTCCTACGAGCAGTACTTC. Translated: CASSEPNSPAGDSYEQYF.

The chain is built from TRBV5-4 and TRBJ2-7, with D unresolved. The germline V gene has CDR1 SGHNT and CDR2 YYREEE (reference sequence). V was cut by 4 bases and J by 5 bases, with 7 bases left in between. CDR3 length: 11 residues. The CDR3: CASSLGDEQYF. CDR3 in DNA: TGTGCCAGCAGCCTTGGAGACGAGCAGTACTTC. The full variable domain, rest sourced from reference TRBV5-4 and TRBJ2-7, is ETGVTQSPTHLIKTRGQQVTLRCSSQSGHNTVSWYQQALGQGPQFIFQYYREEENGRGNFPPRFSGLQFPNYSSELNVNALELDDSALYLCASSLGDEQYFGPGTRLTVT.

The chain combines TRBV7-2 with TRBJ1-5; 9 nucleotides agree with TRBD1. CDR3 size: 13 residues. CDR1 is SGHTA, CDR2 FQGNSA, per germline. Losses at the gene ends were 5 bases for V and 11 bases for J; bases not matched to a gene: 7. CDR3 protein: CASSRDREEAQHF. Here the CDR3 DNA reads TGTGCCAGCAGCCGGGACAGGGAAGAGGCCCAGCATTTT.

The rearrangement links TRBV6-5 to TRBJ1-1; unclear D gene. V lost 2 bases to trimming and J lost 1 base, with 8 bases between them. CDR1 is MNHEY, CDR2 SVGAGI, per germline. The CDR3 is made up of 14 amino acids. The CDR3 reads CASSYGTPNTEAFF. CDR3 coding DNA: TGTGCCAGCAGTTACGGCACACCGAACACTGAAGCTTTCTTT.

This clone was observed once. The chain links TRBV5-1 to TRBJ1-4; 10 nucleotides align to TRBD1. With V trimmed by 4 bases and J by 8 bases, 5 bases remained unmatched. This CDR3 has 14 residues. Germline values: CDR1 SGHRS, CDR2 YFSETQ. The CDR3 region has the DNA TGCGCCAGCAGCATCGGGACAGGGGACGAAAAACTGTTTTTT. Translating gives CASSIGTGDEKLFF.

The chain carries TRBV11-1 and TRBJ2-1; TRBD2 matches at 12 bases. The ends lost 5 bases at V and 0 bases at J; junction bases unmatched: 8. This CDR3 region has 18 residues. Germline CDR1 is SGHAT and CDR2 is FQDESV (reference sequence). The CDR3 coding sequence is TGTGCCAGCAGCCCGGGACTAGCGGGCCATAGCTCCTACAATGAGCAGTTCTTC. Its translation: CASSPGLAGHSSYNEQFF.

V and J are TRBV5-6 and TRBJ2-7; 9 bases are shared with TRBD1. The germline V gene encodes CDR1 SGHDT and CDR2 YYEEEE. V was clipped by 0 bases and J by 6 bases; unmatched bases: 10. This CDR3 is 16 amino acids long. The CDR3 DNA is TGTGCCAGCAGCTTGGTACCGGGACAGGGAATCTCCGAGCAGTACTTC. This encodes CASSLVPGQGISEQYF.

V is TRBV19 and J is TRBJ2-1; 7 positions match TRBD2. The V gene end was trimmed by 0 bases and the J gene end by 7 bases; junction bases not matched to a gene: 9. The CDR3 is made up of 16 amino acids. The germline gives CDR1 LNHDA, CDR2 SQIVND (reference sequence). The CDR3 loop reads CASSIDGAGWDNEQFF. The CDR3 bases are TGTGCCAGTAGTATAGATGGAGCGGGATGGGATAATGAGCAGTTCTTC.